A selection of T cell receptor beta chains follows, all from one sample in a study of PD-1 blockade in classical Hodgkin lymphoma. Sequenced by immunoSEQ multiplex PCR; TCRdb stores in-frame clones only, minus some. The sample has 25,000 to 30,000 clones, about 71% seen once. The sequencing used peripheral blood mononuclear cells (PBMCs), collected before the second cycle of nivolumab. The source is a human donor with classical Hodgkin lymphoma. CDR3s include the opening cysteine and the closing phenylalanine or tryptophan. D genes are given only for firm matches. Clone size is stated in some rows and not others, as once, few, many or a class when expanded.

J gene | D gene | clone size | V gene | CDR3 DNA | CDR3 protein
TRBJ2-1 | - | - | TRBV2 | TGTGCCAGCGGGAGGTCTAGCCGGGATGAGCAGTTCTTC | CASGRSSRDEQFF
TRBJ1-1 | - | few | TRBV27 | TGTGCCAGCAGTTTATCCGTCTCACAGGGCCAGAACACTGAAGCTTTCTTT | CASSLSVSQGQNTEAFF
TRBJ2-3 | - | - | TRBV11-2 | TGTGCCAGCAGCTTATGGACAGATACGCAGTATTTT | CASSLWTDTQYF
TRBJ2-3 | - | - | TRBV2 | TGTGCCAGCAGTGAAACCAGGGGCACAGATACGCAGTATTTT | CASSETRGTDTQYF
TRBJ2-3 | - | - | TRBV7-6 | TGTGCCAGCTCTCAGGAACACACAGATACGCAGTATTTT | CASSQEHTDTQYF
TRBJ2-1 | TRBD1 | - | TRBV5-1 | TGCGCCAGCAGCTTTTACAGGGGCAACAATGAGCAGTTCTTC | CASSFYRGNNEQFF
TRBJ2-1 | - | - | TRBV19 | TGTGCCAGTAGTATGGGACACTACAATGAGCAGTTCTTC | CASSMGHYNEQFF
TRBJ1-2 | - | - | TRBV7-8 | TGTGCCAGCAGCTCACTCTCCAGGACAGAGCACTATGGCTACACCTTC | CASSSLSRTEHYGYTF
TRBJ1-2 | - | - | TRBV5-4 | TGTGCCAGCAGCTTGTTTGGACAGAGCCTATATGGCTACACCTTC | CASSLFGQSLYGYTF
TRBJ2-5 | - | - | TRBV29-1 | TGCAGCGTTGGGACCTCCCAAGAGACCCAGTACTTC | CSVGTSQETQYF
TRBJ1-4 | - | few | TRBV6-1 | TGTGCCAGCAGTGAACTCCCGGGTGGCGCCCCCATCGTAATAAAACTGTTTTTT | CASSELPGGAPIVIKLFF
TRBJ1-1 | - | - | TRBV6-5 | TGTGCCAGCAGTTCCGACACCGACACTGAAGCTTTCTTT | CASSSDTDTEAFF
TRBJ2-2 | TRBD1 | - | TRBV7-9 | TGTGCCAGCAGCCTCCTACGCCAGGGGGCCGGGGAGCTGTTTTTT | CASSLLRQGAGELFF
TRBJ2-7 | TRBD1 | - | TRBV27 | TGTGCCAGCAGAAACGACAGGGGAGATTCCTACGAGCAGTACTTC | CASRNDRGDSYEQYF
TRBJ1-1 | - | - | TRBV10-3 | TGTGCCACCCGGTGGGGGGCGGACACTGAAGCTTTCTTT | CATRWGADTEAFF
TRBJ1-4 | TRBD1 | - | TRBV7-2 | TGTGCCAGCAGCCAGGGGGCTACTAATGAAAAACTGTTTTTT | CASSQGATNEKLFF
TRBJ1-5 | - | - | TRBV30 | TGTGCCTGGAGTGTAGGGTTAAGGAGCAATCAGCCCCAGCATTTT | CAWSVGLRSNQPQHF
TRBJ1-5 | - | - | TRBV2 | TGTGCCAGCAGTGCCCAGATCGGTGCTCAGCCCCAGCATTTT | CASSAQIGAQPQHF
TRBJ2-3 | - | - | TRBV6-5 | TGTGCCAGCAGGGGCCTAGCCCCAAGCACAGATACGCAGTATTTT | CASRGLAPSTDTQYF
TRBJ1-2 | TRBD1 | - | TRBV18 | TGTGCCAGCTCACCGAGGACAGGGTCCTATGGCTACACCTTC | CASSPRTGSYGYTF
TRBJ2-3 | TRBD2 | - | TRBV9 | TGTGCCAGCAGCGTAGCTCTAGCGGGGGGCACAGATACGCAGTATTTT | CASSVALAGGTDTQYF
TRBJ2-2 | - | few | TRBV19 | TGTGCCAGCCGGCAGGGAGTATACACCGGGGAGCTGTTTTTT | CASRQGVYTGELFF
TRBJ2-7 | TRBD1 | - | TRBV5-5 | TGTGCCAGCAGCCCGCAGGGGGAAGGAGCCTACGAGCAGTACTTC | CASSPQGEGAYEQYF
TRBJ1-2 | TRBD1 | few | TRBV5-4 | TGTGCCAGCAGCTTGTTTAATTTAGGGGGCAGTGGCTACACCTTC | CASSLFNLGGSGYTF
TRBJ1-5 | - | - | TRBV5-5 | TGTGCCAGCAGCTTGGGATATAGCAATCAGCCCCAGCATTTT | CASSLGYSNQPQHF
TRBJ1-2 | - | few | TRBV28 | TGTGCCAGCAGGTCCGGGACCCTTGGAACTAACTATGGCTACACCTTC | CASRSGTLGTNYGYTF
TRBJ2-5 | - | - | TRBV4-1 | TGCGCCAGCAGCCAACAAGCAGGACCTCTAGAGACCCAGTACTTC | CASSQQAGPLETQYF
TRBJ1-1 | - | - | TRBV4-1 | TGCGCCACGCGGGGGGTTACGACCTCGAACACTGAAGCTTTCTTT | CATRGVTTSNTEAFF
TRBJ2-7 | TRBD2 | few | TRBV7-8 | TGTGCCAGCAGCGCAGTGGCGGGAGGAGCCTACGAGCAGTACTTC | CASSAVAGGAYEQYF
TRBJ2-1 | TRBD1 | - | TRBV14 | TGTGCCAGCAGCCATGACAGGGAATCCTACAATGAGCAGTTCTTC | CASSHDRESYNEQFF